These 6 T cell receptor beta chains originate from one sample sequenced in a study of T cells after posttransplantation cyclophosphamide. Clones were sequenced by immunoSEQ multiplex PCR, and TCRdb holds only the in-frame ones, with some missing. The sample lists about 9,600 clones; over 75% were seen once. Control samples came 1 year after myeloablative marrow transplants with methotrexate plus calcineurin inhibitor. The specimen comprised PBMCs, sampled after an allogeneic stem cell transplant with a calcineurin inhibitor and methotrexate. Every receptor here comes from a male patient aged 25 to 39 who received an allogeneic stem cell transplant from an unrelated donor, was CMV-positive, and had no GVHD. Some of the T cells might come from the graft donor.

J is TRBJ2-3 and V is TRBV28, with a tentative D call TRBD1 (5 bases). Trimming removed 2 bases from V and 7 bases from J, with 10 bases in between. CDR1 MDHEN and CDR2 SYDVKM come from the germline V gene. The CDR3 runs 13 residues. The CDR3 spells CASSLGRTNTQYF. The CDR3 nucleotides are TGTGCCAGCAGTTTAGGAAGGACAAATACGCAGTATTTT.

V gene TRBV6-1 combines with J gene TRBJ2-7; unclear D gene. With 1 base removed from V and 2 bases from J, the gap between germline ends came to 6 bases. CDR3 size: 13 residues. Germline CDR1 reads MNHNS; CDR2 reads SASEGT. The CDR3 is CASSEDRAYEQYV. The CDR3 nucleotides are TGTGCCAGCAGTGAAGACAGAGCCTACGAGCAGTACGTC.

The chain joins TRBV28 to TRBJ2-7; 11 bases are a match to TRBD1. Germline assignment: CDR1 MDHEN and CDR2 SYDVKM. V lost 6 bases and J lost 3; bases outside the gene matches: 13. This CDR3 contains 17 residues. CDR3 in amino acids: CASRSSPGTGGDYEQYF. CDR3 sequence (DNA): TGTGCCAGCAGGTCTTCGCCCGGGACAGGGGGAGACTACGAGCAGTACTTC.

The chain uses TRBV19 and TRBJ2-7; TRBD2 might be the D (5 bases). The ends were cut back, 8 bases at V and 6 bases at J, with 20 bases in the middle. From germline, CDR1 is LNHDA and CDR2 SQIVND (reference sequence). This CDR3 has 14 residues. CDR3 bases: TGTGCCAGTGGAGCGGCAGCGGTATCGGGCGAGCAGTACTTC. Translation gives CASGAAAVSGEQYF.

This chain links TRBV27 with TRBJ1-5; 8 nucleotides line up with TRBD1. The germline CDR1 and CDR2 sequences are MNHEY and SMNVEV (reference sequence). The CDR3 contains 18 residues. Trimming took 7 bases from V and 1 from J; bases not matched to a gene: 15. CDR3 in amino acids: CASTVQGGPRGSNQPQHF. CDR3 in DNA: TGTGCCAGCACTGTACAGGGGGGTCCCAGAGGAAGCAATCAGCCCCAGCATTTT.

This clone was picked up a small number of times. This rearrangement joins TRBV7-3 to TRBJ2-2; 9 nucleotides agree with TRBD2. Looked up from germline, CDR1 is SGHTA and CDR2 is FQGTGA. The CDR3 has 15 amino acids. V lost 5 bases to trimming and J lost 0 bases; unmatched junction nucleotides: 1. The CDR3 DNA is TGTGCCAGCAGCCGACTAGCGGCGAACACCGGGGAGCTGTTTTTT. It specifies CASSRLAANTGELFF.